The present TCR beta chain was sequenced within a study of blood T cell repertoires in COVID-19. At the level of the study: Researchers got acute and convalescent COVID-19 samples from the United States, Italy and Spain. PBMCs, B-cell-depleted T cells, or T cells were the source of the cDNA or gDNA that made up the material.

Original processing notes: Researchers report that nucleated cell counts were estimated from reference gene primer amplification. Sequencing used immunoSEQ multiplex PCR; TCRdb keeps in-frame clones, though not all of them. Clone size and V and J calls were adopted from that table, with D and trimming inferred from the DNA. The table has around 140,000 clones, less than 80% seen once; the top ten hold 4.5%. The CDR3 contains 15 residues. Per the germline V gene, CDR1 is MDHEN and CDR2 is SYDVKM. V gave up 6 bases and J gave up 7 bases; unmatched junction bases: 8. This clone showed up just a few times.

The sequence was obtained from a woman of 80 years or more with active or convalescent COVID-19. The sequenced sample consisted of peripheral blood. This chain uses TRBV28 with TRBJ2-1, with 11 bases matching TRBD1. CDR3 sequence: CASRLRDRGFNEQFF. In DNA form, the CDR3 reads TGTGCCAGCAGACTCCGGGACAGGGGGTTTAATGAGCAGTTCTTC.